The clone carrying this T cell receptor (beta chain) was observed many times. Its antigen remains unidentified. All patients reached thyroid surgery having received no treatment beforehand. CDR1 SGHRS and CDR2 YFSETQ come from the germline V gene. V was pared by 5 bases and J by 0 bases, with 1 base of the junction left unmatched. The CDR3 is 14 amino acids. As originally analysed: CDR3 differences across clinicopathological groups were used to build a distant-metastasis classifier for papillary thyroid cancer. TCRdb reassembled clones from the PCR reads with MiXCR. The V and J calls, along with clone size, are taken from TCRdb and not from the paper's own processing. The data hold more than 12,000 clones, with 3.6% observed a single time. The data were taken from a study of metastatic and nonmetastatic thyroid tumors. Study-wide context: Samples came from malignant and benign thyroid patients, and repertoires were compared across blood and tumor or nodule tissue. Study-level findings and limits: As reported, TCR beta diversity in blood and tumor was significantly higher in malignant thyroid tumors than in benign nodules.

The chain carries TRBV5-1 and TRBJ2-4; 8 nucleotides match TRBD2. The sequenced material came from tumor tissue. The origin of this receptor is a female donor with papillary thyroid cancer or a benign thyroid nodule (not recorded which). Some clones in this sample may be carry-over from other donors' samples. The CDR3: CASRLAGAKNIQYF. CDR3 in DNA: TGCGCCAGCAGGCTAGCGGGAGCCAAAAACATTCAGTACTTC. The full variable domain, completed using reference TRBV5-1 and TRBJ2-4, is KAGVTQTPRYLIKTRGQQVTLSCSPISGHRSVSWYQQTPGQGLQFLFEYFSETQRNKGNFPGRFSGRQFSNSRSEMNVSTLELGDSALYLCASRLAGAKNIQYFGAGTRLSVL.